This T cell receptor (beta chain) appears in the sequencing data of a study of T-cell reconstitution after alpha-beta-depleted transplantation in children. It was with unique molecular identifiers that the TCRbeta library was prepared. A single record per CDR3 protein comes from TCRdb applying MiXCR to the PCR reads. Among nearly 350,000 distinct CDR3 sequences listed, around 15% were seen once. Details on this clonotype: Its antigen is unknown.

Regarding the study as a whole: Surviving recipient T cells and thymic progenitors produced the high day-60 TCRbeta diversity seen in some patients. By about two months after transplant, alpha-beta T cells reportedly arose from several hundred graft clones that had expanded.

CDR3 length equals 17 residues. With 0 bases clipped from V and 2 bases from J, the junction kept 4 bases outside the gene matches. Germline V CDR1 and CDR2: LGHNA, YNFKEQ. The sample was PBMCs, mostly from graft donor cells, taken 360 days after TCRalphabeta/CD19-depleted stem cell transplant. The TCR originated in a male patient between 2 and 10 years old who had a stem cell transplant for acute lymphoblastic leukemia, so the T cells may come from the graft donor. The chain employs TRBV4-2 and TRBJ2-7; 13 nucleotides agree with TRBD2. The CDR3, as DNA: TGTGCCAGCAGCCAAGATATAACTAGCGGGAGGGCCTACGAGCAGTACTTC. Protein product: CASSQDITSGRAYEQYF.